This T cell receptor (beta chain) was identified during a study of cytomegalovirus exposure and HLA in healthy donors. Study-level points and caveats: TCR beta V- and J-gene trimming was later associated with a missense DCLRE1C variant.

Use of 60 Vbeta and 13 Jbeta primers characterized the PCR. Only in-frame clones appear in the TCRdb table, and some are missing; sequencing was by immunoSEQ multiplex PCR. The table lists about 140,000 clones, 60% to 80% of them singletons. Concerning this clone: What it binds is unknown.

Per the germline V gene, CDR1 is SGHTA and CDR2 is FQGNSA. CDR3 length equals 15 residues. The V end lost 1 base, the J end lost 4 bases, and 13 bases lay between the germline ends. The gene calls are TRBV7-2 and TRBJ1-2; no clear D gene. This sequence was found in a male donor in good health and CMV-seronegative. Sequenced sample: PBMCs. The CDR3 DNA sequence: TGTGCCAGCAGCTTAGACGGCGGAGCCCCCTATGGCTACACCTTC. It yields the protein CASSLDGGAPYGYTF.